Presented here are 14 T cell receptor beta chains from one specimen sequenced in a study of cytomegalovirus exposure and HLA in healthy donors (dated by TCRdb to between 2016 and 2019). Library prep was done by the immunoSEQ multiplex PCR assay. For the multiplex PCR, a mixture combining 60 forward primers for TCR Vbeta segments and 13 reverse primers for TCR Jbeta segments was used. Sourced from immuneACCESS, this table was stored by TCRdb with only in-frame sequences that have V and J called. A share of the clones is absent; for the studies checked, an unresolved V gene accounts for under half, and the remainder has no known explanation. A total of about 180,000 clones appear in this sample, 65% to 85% of them only once. Around 2.2% of the sample is held by the ten biggest clonotypes. The specimen sequenced was PBMCs. These receptor sequences come from a man aged 60 to 75 in good health and CMV-seronegative.

The rearrangement links TRBV4-3 to TRBJ2-3; D may be TRBD1 (6 bases). Germline V gene lookup returns CDR1 LGHNA and CDR2 YSLEER. V lost 1 base and J 1 base, leaving 12 bases between the germline ends. This CDR3 has 16 amino acids. For the CDR3, the DNA is TGCGCCAGCAGCCAAGGTGGGGGCGCCGGCACAGATACGCAGTATTTT. It encodes CASSQGGGAGTDTQYF.

The V gene is TRBV4-3, the J gene TRBJ2-2; possible D gene TRBD1, 6 bases. The V end was cut by 2 bases, the J end by 1 base, with 14 bases between. The CDR3 is 17 amino acids. Germline-derived CDR1 and CDR2 are LGHNA and YSLEER. The CDR3 DNA reads as TGCGCCAGCAGCCAATCGTTGACAGGAGTGAACACCGGGGAGCTGTTTTTT. Translating it yields CASSQSLTGVNTGELFF.

This clone was seen a few times. The same CDR3 arises from other DNA sequences in this sample as well. The chain combines TRBV6-5 with TRBJ1-1; D might be TRBD1 (5 bases). The germline V and J ends were trimmed by 0 bases and 4 bases, with 6 bases remaining between them. The CDR3 covers 13 residues. The germline CDR1 and CDR2 sequences are MNHEY and SVGAGI. CDR3 loop: CASSYSQGTEAFF. The CDR3 nucleotides read TGTGCCAGCAGTTACTCTCAGGGCACTGAAGCTTTCTTT.

The chain carries TRBV5-4 and TRBJ2-7, with D possibly matching TRBD1 (5 bases). In germline, CDR1 is SGHNT, CDR2 YYREEE (reference sequence). The length of the CDR3 is 15 residues. The germline V and J ends were trimmed by 0 bases and 6 bases, with 16 bases remaining between them. CDR3: CASSLAQGEGAEQYF. CDR3 DNA sequence: TGTGCCAGCAGCTTGGCCCAGGGCGAAGGTGCCGAGCAGTACTTC. Variable domain in full (rest from reference TRBV5-4 and TRBJ2-7): ETGVTQSPTHLIKTRGQQVTLRCSSQSGHNTVSWYQQALGQGPQFIFQYYREEENGRGNFPPRFSGLQFPNYSSELNVNALELDDSALYLCASSLAQGEGAEQYFGPGTRLTVT.

This sequence joins TRBV4-1 and TRBJ2-1, with 11 bases identical to TRBD2. This CDR3 is built from 17 residues. V gave up 0 bases and J gave up 0 bases; unmatched junction bases: 1. CDR1 and CDR2 (germline): MGHRA, YSYEKL. In DNA, the CDR3 is TGCGCCAGCAGCCAAGAGGGACTAGCGGTCTCCTACAATGAGCAGTTCTTC. Amino acid sequence: CASSQEGLAVSYNEQFF.

The rearrangement uses TRBV27 and TRBJ1-2, with TRBD1 matching 7 bases. In germline, CDR1 is MNHEY, CDR2 SMNVEV (reference sequence). J lost 6 bases, V lost 5 bases, and 9 bases had no gene match. The CDR3 length is 14 residues. The CDR3 DNA sequence: TGTGCCAGCAGTCCCAGGGGGAACGGGCATGGCTACACCTTC. This codes for CASSPRGNGHGYTF.

The J gene is TRBJ2-3, the V gene TRBV29-1; TRBD2 matches 14 bases. The trim removed 5 bases at V and 3 bases at J, leaving 7 bases unmatched. This CDR3 region has 16 residues. Germline lookup yields CDR1 SQVTM and CDR2 ANQGSEA. In nucleotides, the CDR3 is TGCAGCGTTTTGATGGGACTAGCGGGAGCGACAGATACGCAGTATTTT. Its protein product is CSVLMGLAGATDTQYF.

The chain joins TRBV19 to TRBJ2-3; tentative D call: TRBD1 (6 bases). Germline V lookup: CDR1 LNHDA, CDR2 SQIVND (reference sequence). This CDR3 spans 16 amino acids. The germline V and J ends were trimmed by 3 bases and 6 bases, with 19 bases remaining between them. The DNA of the CDR3 is TGTGCCAGTAGTATGCGAGGAGGCCAAACAGGGGATACGCAGTATTTT. It codes for CASSMRGGQTGDTQYF.

J is TRBJ1-3 and V is TRBV7-2; D ambiguous. The V gene lost 4 bases and the J gene lost 4 bases, with 8 bases spanning the gap. The germline V gene has CDR1 SGHTA and CDR2 FQGNSA. This CDR3 is 13 amino acids long. The CDR3 protein is CASSSPSGNTIYF. CDR3 nucleotide sequence: TGTGCCAGCAGCTCCCCCTCCGGAAACACCATATATTTT.

This chain links TRBV28 with TRBJ1-5; D remains ambiguous. Trimming pared 2 bases from V and 6 bases from J, leaving 14 bases between. The CDR3 extends over 15 amino acids. Per germline, CDR1 MDHEN and CDR2 SYDVKM. In DNA, the CDR3 is TGTGCCAGCAGTTTACCCCAGGCGGGCAGTCAGCCCCAGCATTTT. Protein sequence: CASSLPQAGSQPQHF.

The rearrangement uses TRBV15 and TRBJ2-1, with 9 bases matching TRBD2. V was pared by 4 bases and J by 4 bases, with 8 bases of the junction left unmatched. The V gene's germline CDR1 is LNHNV and CDR2 YYDKDF (reference sequence). The CDR3 is 16 amino acids. The CDR3 coding sequence is TGTGCCACCAGCAAAAGTAGGACTAGCGTGTACAATGAGCAGTTCTTC. It yields the protein CATSKSRTSVYNEQFF.

The V gene is TRBV30, the J gene TRBJ2-1, with a possible D match to TRBD2 (5 bases). V was pared by 1 base and J by 4 bases, with 8 bases between. This CDR3 has 13 amino acids. Germline CDR1 GTSNPN, CDR2 SVGIG (reference sequence). This CDR3 reads CAWSGTLYNEQFF. The CDR3 DNA is TGTGCCTGGAGTGGGACTTTATACAATGAGCAGTTCTTC.

The J gene is TRBJ2-7, the V gene TRBV19; tentative D call: TRBD1 (5 bases). The ends were cut back, 4 bases at V and 1 base at J, with 14 bases in the middle. The CDR3 is 15 residues long. The germline CDR1 and CDR2 sequences are LNHDA and SQIVND (reference sequence). CDR3 sequence: CASSRDRTISYEQYF. As DNA, the CDR3 is TGTGCCAGTAGTAGAGACCGGACAATATCCTACGAGCAGTACTTC.

This clone appeared once. The chain combines TRBV7-6 with TRBJ2-3; maybe TRBD2 (5 bases). This CDR3 comprises 15 residues. V was trimmed by 5 bases and J by 0 bases, leaving 12 bases between them. In germline, CDR1 is SGHVS, CDR2 FNYEAQ. Here the CDR3 DNA reads TGTGCCAGCAGCCTCGGGCGGGTGAGCACAGATACGCAGTATTTT. Protein sequence: CASSLGRVSTDTQYF. Variable domain in full (rest from reference TRBV7-6 and TRBJ2-3): GAGVSQSPRYKVTKRGQDVALRCDPISGHVSLYWYRQALGQGPEFLTYFNYEAQQDKSGLPNDRFSAERPEGSISTLTIQRTEQRDSAMYRCASSLGRVSTDTQYFGPGTRLTVL.